This T cell receptor (beta chain) appears in the sequencing data of a study of blood T cell repertoires in COVID-19. Study as a whole: Samples of COVID-19 (acute and convalescent) were obtained from the United States, Italy and Spain. The cDNA or gDNA used as material had been derived from T cells, B-cell-depleted T cells, or PBMCs.

The CDR3 totals 16 residues. CDR1 and CDR2 from the germline V gene are SEHNR and FQNEAQ (reference sequence). J was trimmed by 0 bases and V by 5 bases; bases with no gene match: 4. Authors' processing steps: Counts of nucleated cells, estimated from reference gene primer amplification, were obtained. The repertoire was sequenced with immunoSEQ multiplex PCR; TCRdb's copy has only in-frame clones and lacks some. V, J and clone size reflect that table, while D and trimming were determined from the DNA. The profile shows approximately 310,000 clones, around 87% of them singletons. The chain joins TRBV7-9 to TRBJ2-1, with 10 positions matching TRBD2. Source material: peripheral blood. The source of this sequence is a woman in her 50s who had recovered from COVID-19. The CDR3 loop is CASSPRLAGSYNEQFF. The DNA of the CDR3 is TGTGCCAGCAGCCCCAGACTAGCGGGCTCCTACAATGAGCAGTTCTTC. The full variable domain, completed using reference TRBV7-9 and TRBJ2-1, is DTGVSQNPRHKITKRGQNVTFRCDPISEHNRLYWYRQTLGQGPEFLTYFQNEAQLEKSRLLSDRFSAERPKGSFSTLEIQRTEQGDSAMYLCASSPRLAGSYNEQFFGPGTRLTVL.